The clone carrying this TCR beta chain was seen only once. This entry is derived from a study of blood T cell repertoires in COVID-19. Across the whole study: Acute and convalescent COVID-19 specimens originated in the United States, Italy and Spain. PBMCs, B-cell-depleted T cells, or T cells provided the cDNA or gDNA that made up the material.

Here immunoSEQ multiplex PCR was the method, and the copy in TCRdb shows in-frame clones only, minus some. The sample holds a few hundred thousand clones, more than 70% seen once. The V gene lost 5 bases and the J gene lost 2 bases, with 13 bases spanning the gap. The CDR3 runs 16 residues. Germline V gene data show CDR1 as PRHDT and CDR2 as FYEKMQ (reference sequence). This rearrangement joins TRBV13 to TRBJ1-6; a weak D match, TRBD1 (6 bases). The specimen was peripheral blood. The clonotype originates from a woman under 30 with acute or convalescent COVID-19. The CDR3, as DNA: TGTGCCAGCAGCGAATTCCGGGACACCTATAATTCACCCCTCCACTTT. This translates into CASSEFRDTYNSPLHF.